These T cell receptor beta chains were read from a single sample in a study of cytomegalovirus exposure and HLA in healthy donors. Sequencing used immunoSEQ multiplex PCR; TCRdb keeps in-frame clones, though not all of them. The sample shows about 190,000 clones, around 77% of them seen only once. The sample taken for sequencing was PBMCs. All receptors derive from a woman aged 18-29 years in good health and CMV-seronegative. CDR3s include the opening cysteine and the closing phenylalanine or tryptophan. D genes are given only for firm matches. Rows may omit the clone size; those that give it use once, few, many or a size class.

D gene: TRBD1; V gene: TRBV28; clone size: -; J gene: TRBJ2-2; CDR3 DNA: TGTGCCAGTACGACCTGGACAGGGAGAACCGGGGAGCTGTTTTTT; CDR3 protein: CASTTWTGRTGELFF
D gene: -; V gene: TRBV21-1; clone size: -; J gene: TRBJ2-3; CDR3 DNA: TGTGCCAGCAGCAAAGCAGGGATCGGGACAGGGGTAAGCACAGATACGCAGTATTTT; CDR3 protein: CASSKAGIGTGVSTDTQYF
D gene: -; V gene: TRBV9; clone size: few; J gene: TRBJ1-4; CDR3 DNA: TGTGCCAGCAGCGTAGTAAGGGAGGTGAGTGAAAAACTGTTTTTT; CDR3 protein: CASSVVREVSEKLFF
D gene: -; V gene: TRBV11-2; clone size: -; J gene: TRBJ2-7; CDR3 DNA: TGTGCCAGCAGCCGAGATATTACGTCGCAGTACTTC; CDR3 protein: CASSRDITSQYF
D gene: -; V gene: TRBV28; clone size: -; J gene: TRBJ2-6; CDR3 DNA: TGTGCCAGCACCCCGTCGAGGGCTGGGGCCAACGTCCTGACTTTC; CDR3 protein: CASTPSRAGANVLTF
D gene: -; V gene: TRBV28; clone size: -; J gene: TRBJ1-2; CDR3 DNA: TGTGCCAGCACAGGGGTCAACTATGGCTACACCTTC; CDR3 protein: CASTGVNYGYTF
D gene: TRBD2; V gene: TRBV25-1; clone size: -; J gene: TRBJ2-1; CDR3 DNA: TGTGCCAGCAGTGGGGGACTAGCGGGAGGACGCTACAATGAGCAGTTCTTC; CDR3 protein: CASSGGLAGGRYNEQFF
D gene: -; V gene: TRBV9; clone size: few; J gene: TRBJ1-2; CDR3 DNA: TGTGCCAGCAGCGTAGTGGGCAGTAACTATGGCTACACCTTC; CDR3 protein: CASSVVGSNYGYTF
D gene: -; V gene: TRBV28; clone size: -; J gene: TRBJ1-1; CDR3 DNA: TGTGCCAGCACTCCACTGCCAGGTCGAGTAGCTTTCTTT; CDR3 protein: CASTPLPGRVAFF
D gene: TRBD1; V gene: TRBV13; clone size: -; J gene: TRBJ1-1; CDR3 DNA: TGTGCCAGCAGCCTTGGGACAGCCATGAACACTGAAGCTTTCTTT; CDR3 protein: CASSLGTAMNTEAFF
D gene: -; V gene: TRBV5-1; clone size: -; J gene: TRBJ1-3; CDR3 DNA: TGCGCCAGCAGCTTGTCTTCGAATCGGGAAAACACCATATATTTT; CDR3 protein: CASSLSSNRENTIYF
D gene: TRBD1; V gene: TRBV6-1; clone size: -; J gene: TRBJ2-7; CDR3 DNA: TGTGCCAGCAGTTTGACAGGGGGCTTCCACGAGCAGTACTTC; CDR3 protein: CASSLTGGFHEQYF
D gene: -; V gene: TRBV6-5; clone size: few; J gene: TRBJ1-1; CDR3 DNA: TGTGCCAGCAGTTACTCGCCAGGGGAGAACACTGAAGCTTTCTTT; CDR3 protein: CASSYSPGENTEAFF
D gene: TRBD1; V gene: TRBV2; clone size: -; J gene: TRBJ2-4; CDR3 DNA: TGTGCCAGCAGCAGACTTGGGACAGGAATAGCCAAAAACATTCAGTACTTC; CDR3 protein: CASSRLGTGIAKNIQYF
D gene: -; V gene: TRBV9; clone size: -; J gene: TRBJ1-1; CDR3 DNA: TGTGCCAGCAGCGTAGGGAGGGAGGGGATGGGAGACACTGAAGCTTTCTTT; CDR3 protein: CASSVGREGMGDTEAFF
D gene: -; V gene: TRBV28; clone size: -; J gene: TRBJ1-6; CDR3 DNA: TGTGCCAGCAGCCCTCGGAGCTCCTATAATTCACCCCTCCACTTT; CDR3 protein: CASSPRSSYNSPLHF
D gene: TRBD2; V gene: TRBV7-3; clone size: -; J gene: TRBJ2-5; CDR3 DNA: TGTGCCAGCAGCTTAGGGGGTGGGGGGGGAATGAAGACCCAGTACTTC; CDR3 protein: CASSLGGGGGMKTQYF
D gene: -; V gene: TRBV30; clone size: -; J gene: TRBJ1-2; CDR3 DNA: TGTGCCTGGACCCCCCCAGGGAATGGCTACACCTTC; CDR3 protein: CAWTPPGNGYTF
D gene: -; V gene: TRBV27; clone size: once; J gene: TRBJ1-1; CDR3 DNA: TGTGCCAGCAGTTTTGCGAAGAACACTGAAGCTTTCTTT; CDR3 protein: CASSFAKNTEAFF
D gene: TRBD2; V gene: TRBV5-1; clone size: once; J gene: TRBJ2-7; CDR3 DNA: TGCGCCAGCAGCTTGGGGACTAGCGGGAGGTTAAATCGGTACGAGCAGTACTTC; CDR3 protein: CASSLGTSGRLNRYEQYF
D gene: -; V gene: TRBV9; clone size: once; J gene: TRBJ1-4; CDR3 DNA: TGTGCCAGCAGCCGAGACTTGGGGGGGGGTTCTGCAACTAATGAAAAACTGTTTTTT; CDR3 protein: CASSRDLGGGSATNEKLFF
D gene: -; V gene: TRBV13; clone size: once; J gene: TRBJ2-7; CDR3 DNA: TGTGCCAGCAGCTTAGGGCTTGGTTACGTGACTGAACTTGGGTACGAGCAGTACTTC; CDR3 protein: CASSLGLGYVTELGYEQYF
D gene: TRBD2; V gene: TRBV4-3; clone size: -; J gene: TRBJ2-2; CDR3 DNA: TGCGCCAGCAGCCAAGAATGGGGCCTAGCGGGAGGTACGACCGGGGAGCTGTTTTTT; CDR3 protein: CASSQEWGLAGGTTGELFF
D gene: TRBD1; V gene: TRBV4-1; clone size: -; J gene: TRBJ1-3; CDR3 DNA: TGCGCCAGCAGCCAGTTCGGGACAGGGGGAAGAAACACCATATATTTT; CDR3 protein: CASSQFGTGGRNTIYF
D gene: -; V gene: TRBV29-1; clone size: -; J gene: TRBJ2-3; CDR3 DNA: TGCAGCCTCCGCCCCCAGGGAGGAACAGATACGCAGTATTTT; CDR3 protein: CSLRPQGGTDTQYF
D gene: -; V gene: TRBV6-5; clone size: -; J gene: TRBJ1-1; CDR3 DNA: TGTGCCAGCAGACCGCTATCGGCGGGCGAAGCTTTCTTT; CDR3 protein: CASRPLSAGEAFF
D gene: TRBD1; V gene: TRBV16; clone size: once; J gene: TRBJ1-5; CDR3 DNA: TGTGCCAGCAGCCATACCGGGACAGACCCCCGGGAGAGCAATCAGCCCCAGCATTTT; CDR3 protein: CASSHTGTDPRESNQPQHF
D gene: TRBD1; V gene: TRBV7-9; clone size: -; J gene: TRBJ1-2; CDR3 DNA: TGTGCCAGCAGCCCGGGACAGACCTATGGCTACACCTTC; CDR3 protein: CASSPGQTYGYTF
D gene: -; V gene: TRBV10-3; clone size: -; J gene: TRBJ1-5; CDR3 DNA: TGTGCCACCCGACAGGATCGCAATCAGCCCCAGCATTTT; CDR3 protein: CATRQDRNQPQHF
D gene: TRBD1; V gene: TRBV28; clone size: -; J gene: TRBJ2-3; CDR3 DNA: TGTGCCAGCAGTGGACAGGGAATGGGAAGTGATACGCAGTATTTT; CDR3 protein: CASSGQGMGSDTQYF
D gene: TRBD2; V gene: TRBV28; clone size: few; J gene: TRBJ2-1; CDR3 DNA: TGTGCCAGCAGTTATACTAGCGGGGGGTACAATGAGCAGTTCTTC; CDR3 protein: CASSYTSGGYNEQFF
D gene: TRBD1; V gene: TRBV28; clone size: -; J gene: TRBJ1-2; CDR3 DNA: TGTGCCAGCAGCCTACAACAGGGGATTTTTGGTGGCTACACCTTC; CDR3 protein: CASSLQQGIFGGYTF
D gene: TRBD1; V gene: TRBV19; clone size: -; J gene: TRBJ1-1; CDR3 DNA: TGTGCCAGTAACAGGGGCAGGGGGCAAAGGACTGAAGCTTTCTTT; CDR3 protein: CASNRGRGQRTEAFF
D gene: -; V gene: TRBV6-5; clone size: -; J gene: TRBJ1-2; CDR3 DNA: TGTGCCAGCAACCCTACAGCAAACTATGGCTACACCTTC; CDR3 protein: CASNPTANYGYTF
D gene: TRBD2; V gene: TRBV18; clone size: -; J gene: TRBJ2-2; CDR3 DNA: TGTGCCAGCTCACCACGACGGGAGGATACCGGGGAGCTGTTTTTT; CDR3 protein: CASSPRREDTGELFF
D gene: TRBD1; V gene: TRBV11-2; clone size: -; J gene: TRBJ2-7; CDR3 DNA: TGTGCCAGCAGGGATACCGGGACAGGGGGCTCCGCTGAGCAGTACTTC; CDR3 protein: CASRDTGTGGSAEQYF
D gene: -; V gene: TRBV7-9; clone size: -; J gene: TRBJ1-5; CDR3 DNA: TGTGCCAGCACCCTAGGGCGGGGGAGCAATCAGCCCCAGCATTTT; CDR3 protein: CASTLGRGSNQPQHF
D gene: TRBD1; V gene: TRBV7-9; clone size: -; J gene: TRBJ1-1; CDR3 DNA: TGTGCCAGCAGCTTAGGAGGGACAGAAGCTCGCACTGAAGCTTTCTTT; CDR3 protein: CASSLGGTEARTEAFF
D gene: TRBD1; V gene: TRBV28; clone size: -; J gene: TRBJ1-2; CDR3 DNA: TGTGCCAGCAGGAAGACAGGGGGGGATGGCTACACCTTC; CDR3 protein: CASRKTGGDGYTF